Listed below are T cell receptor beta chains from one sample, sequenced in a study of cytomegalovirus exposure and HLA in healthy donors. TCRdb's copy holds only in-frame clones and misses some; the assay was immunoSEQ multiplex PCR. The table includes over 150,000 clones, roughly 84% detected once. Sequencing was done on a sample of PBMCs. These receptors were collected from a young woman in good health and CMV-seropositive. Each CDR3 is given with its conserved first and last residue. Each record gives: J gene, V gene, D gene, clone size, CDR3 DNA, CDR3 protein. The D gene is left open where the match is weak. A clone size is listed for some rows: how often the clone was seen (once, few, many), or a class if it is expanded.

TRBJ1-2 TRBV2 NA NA TGTGCCAGCAGGGAGGGACGGAACTATGGCTACACCTTC CASREGRNYGYTF
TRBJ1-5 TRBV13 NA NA TGTGCCAGCAGCGGAGGGGGGGGGAATCAGCCCCAGCATTTT CASSGGGGNQPQHF
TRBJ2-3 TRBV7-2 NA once TGTGCCAGCAGCTTCTACGAGAGGAGCGTGCCCAGCACAGATACGCAGTATTTT CASSFYERSVPSTDTQYF
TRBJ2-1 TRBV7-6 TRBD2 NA TGTGCCAGCAGCCCCCCTCGGGGTAGCGGGAGGGCTTTATCCGATGAGCAGTTCTTC CASSPPRGSGRALSDEQFF
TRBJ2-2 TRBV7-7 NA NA TGTGCCAGCAGCCTACAGTATTCCGGGGAGCTGTTTTTT CASSLQYSGELFF
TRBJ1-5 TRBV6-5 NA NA TGTGCCAGCAGCCTGGCGGGGACCCAGCATTTT CASSLAGTQHF
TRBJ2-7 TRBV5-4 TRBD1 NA TGTGCCAGCAGCTTCCGAGGGACAGGGAACAACGAGCAGTACTTC CASSFRGTGNNEQYF
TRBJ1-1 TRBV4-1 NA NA TGCGCCAGCAGCCCCCCGGGGAACACTGAAGCTTTCTTT CASSPPGNTEAFF
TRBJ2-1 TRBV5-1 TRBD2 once TGCGCCAGCAGCCTTAGCGGGGGGGCCTACAATGAGCAGTTCTTC CASSLSGGAYNEQFF
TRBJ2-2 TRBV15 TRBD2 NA TGTGCCACCAGCTTAGCGGGGGCCTACACCGGGGAGCTGTTTTTT CATSLAGAYTGELFF
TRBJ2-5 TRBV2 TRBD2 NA TGTGCCAGCAGTGAAGTAGCGGGGGGACAAGAGACCCAGTACTTC CASSEVAGGQETQYF
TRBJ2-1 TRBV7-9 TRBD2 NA TGTGCCAGCAGCTTGACTAGCGGGGGGGCCGGCTACAATGAGCAGTTCTTC CASSLTSGGAGYNEQFF
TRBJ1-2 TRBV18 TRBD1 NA TGTGCCAGCTCACCGGACAGGGTGAGGGGCTATGGCTACACCTTC CASSPDRVRGYGYTF
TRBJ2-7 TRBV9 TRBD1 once TGTGCCAGCAGCGTAGAGGGGACAGGGTCCTACGAGCAGTACTTC CASSVEGTGSYEQYF
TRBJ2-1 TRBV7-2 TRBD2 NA TGTGCCATTACTAGCGGGGGGGCATATGAGCAGTTCTTC CAITSGGAYEQFF
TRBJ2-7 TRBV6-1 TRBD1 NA TGTGCCAGCAGTGAAGCGGGACAGGGCCCCTACGAGCAGTACTTC CASSEAGQGPYEQYF
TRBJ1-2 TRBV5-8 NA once TGTGCCAGCAGCCGAAGGCGGGACGCAATCTATGGCTACACCTTC CASSRRRDAIYGYTF
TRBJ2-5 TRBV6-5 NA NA TGTGCCAGCAGTTACAGCAGGGGAGAGACCCAGTACTTC CASSYSRGETQYF
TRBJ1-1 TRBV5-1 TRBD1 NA TGCGCCAGCAGCTTGACGGGACAGGGGAGAACCACTGAAGCTTTCTTT CASSLTGQGRTTEAFF
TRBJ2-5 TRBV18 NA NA TGTGCCAGCTCACGTCTTACCGGGGGCCAAGAGACCCAGTACTTC CASSRLTGGQETQYF
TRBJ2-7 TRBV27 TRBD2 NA TGTGCCAGCAGACCTCCGGGAGGTCCGAGGGAGCAGTACTTC CASRPPGGPREQYF
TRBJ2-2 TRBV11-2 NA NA TGTGCCAGCAGCCCGTCTTTAGCGAACACCGGGGAGCTGTTTTTT CASSPSLANTGELFF
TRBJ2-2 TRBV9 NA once TGTGCCAGCAGCGTAGTGGGGGCCCCGTACACCGGGGAGCTGTTTTTT CASSVVGAPYTGELFF
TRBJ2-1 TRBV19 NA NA TGTGCCAGTAGTGTTAAAAACTCCTACAATGAGCAGTTCTTC CASSVKNSYNEQFF
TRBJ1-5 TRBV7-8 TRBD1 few TGTGCCAGCAGCCGGGACAGGGGACAGCCCCAGCATTTT CASSRDRGQPQHF
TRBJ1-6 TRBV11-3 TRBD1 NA TGTGCCAGCAGCTTAACAGGGGCTACCTCCTCACCCCTCCACTTT CASSLTGATSSPLHF
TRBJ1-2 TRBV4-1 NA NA TGCGCCAGCAGCCAAACAGGGCTGAACTATGGCTACACCTTC CASSQTGLNYGYTF
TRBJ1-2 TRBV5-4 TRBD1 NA TGTGCCAGCAGCCGCCCCGGGACAGGGGGCGGTGGCTACACCTTC CASSRPGTGGGGYTF
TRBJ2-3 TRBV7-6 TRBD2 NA TGTGCCAGCAGCTTAGGAGGCGGGACTAGCGGTACAGATACGCAGTATTTT CASSLGGGTSGTDTQYF
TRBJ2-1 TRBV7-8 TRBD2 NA TGTGCCAGCAGGATTAGCGGGGGCAACACCTACAATGAGCAGTTCTTC CASRISGGNTYNEQFF
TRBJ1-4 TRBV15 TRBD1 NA TGTGCCACCAGCTGGATTAACAGGGGTGGGGGTGAAAAACTGTTTTTT CATSWINRGGGEKLFF
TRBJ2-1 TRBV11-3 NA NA TGTGCCAGCAGCTTAGACCGCCGGGACTTGGCCAACAATGAGCAGTTCTTC CASSLDRRDLANNEQFF
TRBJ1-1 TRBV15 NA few TGTGCCACCAGCAGAGATTATGGGTCCGGGGAGGTGAACACTGAAGCTTTCTTT CATSRDYGSGEVNTEAFF
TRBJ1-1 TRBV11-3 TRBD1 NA TGTGCCAGCAGCCACGAGACAGGGAAAGCTTTCTTT CASSHETGKAFF
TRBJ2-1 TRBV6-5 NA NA TGTGCCAGCCGAAGCCACAATGAGCAGTTCTTC CASRSHNEQFF
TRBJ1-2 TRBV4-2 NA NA TGTGCCAGCAGCCAGCCTAACAGGGGCTACACCTTC CASSQPNRGYTF
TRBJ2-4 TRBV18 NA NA TGTGCCAGCTCACCTAACAACAGGGTCAAAAACATTCAGTACTTC CASSPNNRVKNIQYF
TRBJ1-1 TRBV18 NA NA TGTGCCAGCTCACCGACCGCAGGGGAGAACACTGAAGCTTTCTTT CASSPTAGENTEAFF
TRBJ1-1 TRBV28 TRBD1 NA TGTGCCAGCCCAGGGGGCCCGACTAGCAACACTGAAGCTTTCTTT CASPGGPTSNTEAFF
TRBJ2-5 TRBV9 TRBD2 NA TGTGCCAGCAGCCCCATGGAGGGACTAGCGGGGAGGGAGACCCAGTACTTC CASSPMEGLAGRETQYF
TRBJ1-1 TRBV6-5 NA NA TGTGCCAGCAGTCAACAAGTTTACACTGAAGCTTTCTTT CASSQQVYTEAFF
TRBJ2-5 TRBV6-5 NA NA TGTGCCAGCAGCCCGGTGGGGGGGGGCGGAGAGACCCAGTACTTC CASSPVGGGGETQYF
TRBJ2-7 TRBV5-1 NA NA TGCGCCAGCAGCTTGAATCCGAGCGGAACCGATTACGAGCAGTACTTC CASSLNPSGTDYEQYF
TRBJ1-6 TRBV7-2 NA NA TGTGCCAGCGGCTATAAAGACGGAGCTCGATCACCCCTCCACTTT CASGYKDGARSPLHF
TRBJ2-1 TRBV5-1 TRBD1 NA TGCGCCAGCAGACGTGACAGGGGGCCGGGGAATGAGCAGTTCTTC CASRRDRGPGNEQFF
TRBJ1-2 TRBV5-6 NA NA TGTGCCAGCAGCTTGTCGGGGGTTGACTATGGCTACACCTTC CASSLSGVDYGYTF
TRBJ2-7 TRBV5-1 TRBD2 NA TGCGCCAGCAGTCCAACCGGGACTAGCGGGGGGCTTGAGCAGTACTTC CASSPTGTSGGLEQYF
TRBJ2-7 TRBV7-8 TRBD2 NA TGTGCCAGCAGCCTAGGACTAGCCGGGGGCGAGCAGTACTTC CASSLGLAGGEQYF
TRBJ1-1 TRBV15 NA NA TGTGCCACCAGCAGAGTAGAACAGGGTATGAACACTGAAGCTTTCTTT CATSRVEQGMNTEAFF
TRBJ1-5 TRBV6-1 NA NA TGTGCCAGCAGTGAAGGACACCAAAATCAGCCCCAGCATTTT CASSEGHQNQPQHF
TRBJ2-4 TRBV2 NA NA TGTGCCAGCAGTGAAGCCGGGTTTCCGGAAAACATTCAGTACTTC CASSEAGFPENIQYF
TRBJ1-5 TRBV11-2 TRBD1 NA TGTGCCAGCAGCGAGGGACAGGGGTCCTCGGGATATCAGCCCCAGCATTTT CASSEGQGSSGYQPQHF
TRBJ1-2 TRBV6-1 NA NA TGTGCCAGCAGTGAACTTCCCGACAGTTCTAGGGGGGGCTACACCTTC CASSELPDSSRGGYTF
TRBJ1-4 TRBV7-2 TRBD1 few TGTGCCAGCAGCAGAGGGGGCCCTAATGAAAAACTGTTTTTT CASSRGGPNEKLFF
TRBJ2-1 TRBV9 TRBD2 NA TGTGCCAGCAGCGCTTTTCTTAGCGGGGGTTTTTCTGAGCAGTTCTTC CASSAFLSGGFSEQFF
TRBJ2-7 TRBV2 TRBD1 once TGTGCCAGCAGACAGACCGGGACAGGGGCCAGTGTGGAGCAGTACTTC CASRQTGTGASVEQYF
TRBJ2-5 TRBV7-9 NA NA TGTGCCAGCAGCTCCTCCGGGAGTCATCCAACCCAGTACTTC CASSSSGSHPTQYF